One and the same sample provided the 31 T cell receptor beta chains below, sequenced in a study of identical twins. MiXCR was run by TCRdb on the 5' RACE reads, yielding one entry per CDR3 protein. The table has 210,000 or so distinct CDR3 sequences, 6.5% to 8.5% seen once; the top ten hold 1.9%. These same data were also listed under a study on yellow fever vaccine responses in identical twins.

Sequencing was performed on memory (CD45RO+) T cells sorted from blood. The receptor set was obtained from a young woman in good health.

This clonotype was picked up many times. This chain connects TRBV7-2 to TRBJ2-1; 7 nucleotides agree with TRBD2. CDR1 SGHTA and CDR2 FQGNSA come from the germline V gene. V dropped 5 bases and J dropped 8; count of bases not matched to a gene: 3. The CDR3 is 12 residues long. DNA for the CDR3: TGTGCCAGCAGCCGGCGGGAGTATGAGCAGTTCTTC. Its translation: CASSRREYEQFF. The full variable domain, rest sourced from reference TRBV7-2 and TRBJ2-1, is GAGVSQSPSNKVTEKGKDVELRCDPISGHTALYWYRQSLGQGLEFLIYFQGNSAPDKSGLPSDRFSAERTGGSVSTLTIQRTQQEDSAVYLCASSRREYEQFFGPGTRLTVL.

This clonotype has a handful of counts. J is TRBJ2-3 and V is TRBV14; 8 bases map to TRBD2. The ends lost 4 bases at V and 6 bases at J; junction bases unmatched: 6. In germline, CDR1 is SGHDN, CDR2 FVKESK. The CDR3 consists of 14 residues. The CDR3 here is CASSRGLAADTQYF. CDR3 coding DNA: TGTGCCAGCAGCCGAGGACTAGCAGCGGATACGCAGTATTTT. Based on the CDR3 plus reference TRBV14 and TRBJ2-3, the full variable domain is EAGVTQFPSHSVIEKGQTVTLRCDPISGHDNLYWYRRVMGKEIKFLLHFVKESKQDESGMPNNRFLAERTGGTYSTLKVQPAELEDSGVYFCASSRGLAADTQYFGPGTRLTVL.

The CDR3 protein is CASSFNRYEQFF. The CDR3 nucleotides read TGTGCCAGCAGCTTTAATCGATATGAGCAGTTCTTC. The rearrangement links TRBV7-8 to TRBJ2-1; D remains unclear. Per the germline V gene, CDR1 is SGHVS and CDR2 is FQNEAQ. This CDR3 contains 12 residues. The V and J ends lost 3 bases and 8 bases respectively, with 8 bases between them.

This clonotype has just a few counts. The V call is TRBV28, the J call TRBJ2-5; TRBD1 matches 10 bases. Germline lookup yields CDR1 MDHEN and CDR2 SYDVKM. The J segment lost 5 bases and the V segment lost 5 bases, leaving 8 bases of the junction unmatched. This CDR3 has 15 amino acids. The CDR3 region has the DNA TGTGCCAGCAGTATCCGGACAGGGGGGGGGGAGACCCAGTACTTC. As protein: CASSIRTGGGETQYF.

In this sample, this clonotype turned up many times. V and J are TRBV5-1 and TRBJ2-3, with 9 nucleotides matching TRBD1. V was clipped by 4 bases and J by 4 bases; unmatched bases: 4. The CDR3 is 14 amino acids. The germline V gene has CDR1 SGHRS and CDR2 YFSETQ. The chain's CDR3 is CASSRQGVADTQYF. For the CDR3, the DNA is TGCGCCAGCAGCCGACAGGGGGTAGCAGATACGCAGTATTTT.

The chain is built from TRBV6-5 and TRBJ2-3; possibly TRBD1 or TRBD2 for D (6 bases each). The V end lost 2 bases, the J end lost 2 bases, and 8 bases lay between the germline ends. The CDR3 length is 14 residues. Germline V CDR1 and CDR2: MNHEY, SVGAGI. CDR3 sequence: CASSYRGPTDTQYF. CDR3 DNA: TGTGCCAGCAGTTACCGGGGGCCCACAGATACGCAGTATTTT.

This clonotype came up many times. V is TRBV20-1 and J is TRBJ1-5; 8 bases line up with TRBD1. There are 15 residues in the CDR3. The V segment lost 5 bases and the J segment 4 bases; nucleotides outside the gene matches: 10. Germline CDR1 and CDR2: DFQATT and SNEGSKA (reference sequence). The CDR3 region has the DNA TGCAGTGCTGGTCCGGGACAGGAGATTAATCAGCCCCAGCATTTT. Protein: CSAGPGQEINQPQHF.

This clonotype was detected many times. The CDR3 nucleotides are TGCGCCAGCAGCTTGGAAGCGGGGGGCTACACCGGGGAGCTGTTTTTT. Translation gives CASSLEAGGYTGELFF. The chain links TRBV5-1 to TRBJ2-2, with 9 bases identical to TRBD2. The V gene end was trimmed by 0 bases and the J gene end by 3 bases; junction bases not matched to a gene: 3. The CDR3 consists of 16 residues. CDR1 and CDR2 from the germline V gene are SGHRS and YFSETQ. The full variable domain, rest sourced from reference TRBV5-1 and TRBJ2-2, is KAGVTQTPRYLIKTRGQQVTLSCSPISGHRSVSWYQQTPGQGLQFLFEYFSETQRNKGNFPGRFSGRQFSNSRSEMNVSTLELGDSALYLCASSLEAGGYTGELFFGEGSRLTVL.

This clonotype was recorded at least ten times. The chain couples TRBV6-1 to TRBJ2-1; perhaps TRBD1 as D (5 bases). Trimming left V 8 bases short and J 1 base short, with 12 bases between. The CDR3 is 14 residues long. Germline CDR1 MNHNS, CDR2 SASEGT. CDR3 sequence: CASCRAGSYNEQFF. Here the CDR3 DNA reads TGTGCCAGCTGTCGGGCAGGGTCCTACAATGAGCAGTTCTTC.

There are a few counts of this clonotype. The CDR3 spells CASSSNNLSGNTIYF. CDR3 DNA: TGTGCCAGCAGTTCCAACAATCTGTCTGGAAACACCATATATTTT. The chain employs TRBV6-5 and TRBJ1-3; no firm D call. CDR3 length: 15 amino acids. The germline V gene has CDR1 MNHEY and CDR2 SVGAGI. V gave up 4 bases and J gave up 1 base, with 11 bases separating them.

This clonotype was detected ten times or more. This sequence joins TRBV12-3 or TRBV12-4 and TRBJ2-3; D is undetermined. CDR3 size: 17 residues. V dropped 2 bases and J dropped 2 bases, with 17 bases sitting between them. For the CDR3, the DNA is TGTGCCAGCAGTTTAATCCTCAAGGTCTTGTCCACAGATACGCAGTATTTT. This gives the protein CASSLILKVLSTDTQYF.

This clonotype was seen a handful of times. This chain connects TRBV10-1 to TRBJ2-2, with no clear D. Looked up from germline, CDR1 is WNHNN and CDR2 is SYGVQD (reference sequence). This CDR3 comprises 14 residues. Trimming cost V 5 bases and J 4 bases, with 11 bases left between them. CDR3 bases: TGCGCCAGCAGTACTGCGAAAGGCACCGGGGAGCTGTTTTTT. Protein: CASSTAKGTGELFF.

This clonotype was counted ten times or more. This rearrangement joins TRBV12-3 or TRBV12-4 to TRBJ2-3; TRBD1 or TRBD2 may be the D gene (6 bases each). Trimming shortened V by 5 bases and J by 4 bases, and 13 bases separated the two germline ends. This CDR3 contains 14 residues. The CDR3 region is CASSPGGSSDTQYF. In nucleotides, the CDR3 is TGTGCCAGCAGTCCCGGGGGCAGTTCAGATACGCAGTATTTT.

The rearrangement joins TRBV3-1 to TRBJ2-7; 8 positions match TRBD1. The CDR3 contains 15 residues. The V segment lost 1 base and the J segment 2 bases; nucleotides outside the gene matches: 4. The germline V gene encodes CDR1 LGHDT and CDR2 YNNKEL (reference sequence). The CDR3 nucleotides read TGTGCCAGCAGCCAAGCTGACAGGGGCCCCTACGAGCAGTACTTC. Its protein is CASSQADRGPYEQYF.

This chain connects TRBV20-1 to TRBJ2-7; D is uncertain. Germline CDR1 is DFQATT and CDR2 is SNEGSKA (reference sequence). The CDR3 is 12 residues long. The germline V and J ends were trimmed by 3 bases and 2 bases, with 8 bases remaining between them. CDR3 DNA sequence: TGCAGTGCTAGTCCGCCTACCTACGAGCAGTACTTC. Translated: CSASPPTYEQYF.

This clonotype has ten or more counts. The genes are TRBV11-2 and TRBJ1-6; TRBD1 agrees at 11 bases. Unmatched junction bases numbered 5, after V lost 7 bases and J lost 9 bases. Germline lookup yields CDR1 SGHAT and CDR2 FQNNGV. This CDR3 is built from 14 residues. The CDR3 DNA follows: TGTGCCAGCACCGGGACAGGGGGTTTTTCACCCCTCCACTTT. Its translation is CASTGTGGFSPLHF.

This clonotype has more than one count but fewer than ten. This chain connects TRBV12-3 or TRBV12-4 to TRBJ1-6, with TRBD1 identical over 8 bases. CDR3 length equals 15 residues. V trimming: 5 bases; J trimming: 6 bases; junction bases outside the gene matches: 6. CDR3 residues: CASSVRGQGNSPLHF. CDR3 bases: TGTGCCAGCAGTGTCAGGGGGCAGGGTAATTCACCCCTCCACTTT.

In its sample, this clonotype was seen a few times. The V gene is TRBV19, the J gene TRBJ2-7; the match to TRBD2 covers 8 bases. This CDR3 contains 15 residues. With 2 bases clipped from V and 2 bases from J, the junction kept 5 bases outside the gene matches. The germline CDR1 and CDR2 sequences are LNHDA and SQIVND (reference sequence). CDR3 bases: TGTGCCAGTAGTATATCCCTTAGCGGGGCCTACGAGCAGTACTTC. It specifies CASSISLSGAYEQYF. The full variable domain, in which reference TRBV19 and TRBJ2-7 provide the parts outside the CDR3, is DGGITQSPKYLFRKEGQNVTLSCEQNLNHDAMYWYRQDPGQGLRLIYYSQIVNDFQKGDIAEGYSVSREKKESFPLTVTSAQKNPTAFYLCASSISLSGAYEQYFGPGTRLTVT.

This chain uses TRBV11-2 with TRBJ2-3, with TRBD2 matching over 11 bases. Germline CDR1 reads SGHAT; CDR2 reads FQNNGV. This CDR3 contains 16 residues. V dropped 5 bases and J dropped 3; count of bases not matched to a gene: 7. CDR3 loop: CASSKASGRITDTQYF. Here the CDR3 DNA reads TGTGCCAGCAGCAAAGCTAGCGGGAGGATTACAGATACGCAGTATTTT.

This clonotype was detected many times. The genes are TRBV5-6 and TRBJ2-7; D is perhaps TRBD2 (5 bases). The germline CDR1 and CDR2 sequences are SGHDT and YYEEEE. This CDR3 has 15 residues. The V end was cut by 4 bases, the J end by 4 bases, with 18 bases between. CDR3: CASSPGPSSTYEQYF. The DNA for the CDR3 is TGTGCCAGCAGCCCTGGACCTAGCTCTACGTACGAGCAGTACTTC.

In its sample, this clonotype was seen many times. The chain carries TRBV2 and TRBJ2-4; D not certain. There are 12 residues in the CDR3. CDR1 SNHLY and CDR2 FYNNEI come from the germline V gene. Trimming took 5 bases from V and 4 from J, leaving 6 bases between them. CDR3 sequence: CASSSEKNIQYF. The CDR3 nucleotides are TGTGCCAGCAGTTCCGAGAAAAACATTCAGTACTTC.

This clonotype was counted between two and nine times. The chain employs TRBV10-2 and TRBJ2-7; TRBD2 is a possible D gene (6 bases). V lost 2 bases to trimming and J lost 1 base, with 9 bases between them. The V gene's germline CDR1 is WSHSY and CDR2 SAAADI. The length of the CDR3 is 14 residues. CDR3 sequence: CASSEPGTSYEQYF. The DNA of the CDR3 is TGCGCCAGCAGTGAGCCGGGGACTTCCTACGAGCAGTACTTC.

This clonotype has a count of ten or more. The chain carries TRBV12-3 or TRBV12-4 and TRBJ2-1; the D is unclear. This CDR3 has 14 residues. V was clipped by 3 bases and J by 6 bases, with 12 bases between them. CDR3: CASSFRSGPNEQFF. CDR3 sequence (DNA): TGTGCCAGCAGTTTCAGGTCAGGACCCAATGAGCAGTTCTTC.

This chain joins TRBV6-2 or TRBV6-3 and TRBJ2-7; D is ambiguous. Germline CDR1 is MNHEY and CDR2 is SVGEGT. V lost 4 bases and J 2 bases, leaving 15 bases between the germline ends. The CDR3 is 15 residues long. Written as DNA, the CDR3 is TGTGCCAGCAGTTCATCAGGCGGCGGACCCTACGAGCAGTACTTC. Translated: CASSSSGGGPYEQYF.

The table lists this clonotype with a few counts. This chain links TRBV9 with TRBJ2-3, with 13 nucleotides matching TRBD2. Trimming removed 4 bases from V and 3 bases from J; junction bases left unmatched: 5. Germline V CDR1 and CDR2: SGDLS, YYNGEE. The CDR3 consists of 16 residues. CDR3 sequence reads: CASSSRGLAGTDTQYF. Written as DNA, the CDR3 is TGTGCCAGCAGCTCCAGGGGACTAGCGGGAACAGATACGCAGTATTTT.

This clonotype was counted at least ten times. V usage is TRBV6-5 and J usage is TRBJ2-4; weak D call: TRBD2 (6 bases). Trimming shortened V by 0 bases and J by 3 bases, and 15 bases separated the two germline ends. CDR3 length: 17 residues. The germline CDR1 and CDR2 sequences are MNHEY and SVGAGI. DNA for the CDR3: TGTGCCAGCAGTTACTCGGGGGATGTGGGGGGCAAAAACATTCAGTACTTC. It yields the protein CASSYSGDVGGKNIQYF.

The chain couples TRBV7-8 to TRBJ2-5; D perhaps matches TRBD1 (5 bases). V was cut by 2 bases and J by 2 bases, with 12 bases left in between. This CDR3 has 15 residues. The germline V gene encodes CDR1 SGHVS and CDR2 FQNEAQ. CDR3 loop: CASSLQGRRQETQYF. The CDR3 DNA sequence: TGTGCCAGCAGCTTACAGGGCAGGAGACAAGAGACCCAGTACTTC.

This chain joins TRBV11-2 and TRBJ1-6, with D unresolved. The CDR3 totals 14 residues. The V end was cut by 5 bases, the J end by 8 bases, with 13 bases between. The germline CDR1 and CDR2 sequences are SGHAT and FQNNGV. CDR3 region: CASSPTWADSPLHF. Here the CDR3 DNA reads TGTGCCAGCAGCCCGACTTGGGCGGATTCACCCCTCCACTTT.

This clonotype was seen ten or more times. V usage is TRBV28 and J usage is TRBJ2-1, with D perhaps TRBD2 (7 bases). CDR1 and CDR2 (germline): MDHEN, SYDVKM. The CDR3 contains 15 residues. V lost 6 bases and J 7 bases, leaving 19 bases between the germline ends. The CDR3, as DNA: TGTGCCAGCAGCTTCGCGGGGGCACACAGGAATGAGCAGTTCTTC. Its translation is CASSFAGAHRNEQFF.

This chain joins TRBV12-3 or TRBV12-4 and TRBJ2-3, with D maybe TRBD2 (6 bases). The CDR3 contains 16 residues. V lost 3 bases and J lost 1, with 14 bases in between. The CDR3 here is CASSFGSASGTDTQYF. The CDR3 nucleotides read TGTGCCAGCAGTTTTGGATCGGCTAGCGGCACAGATACGCAGTATTTT.

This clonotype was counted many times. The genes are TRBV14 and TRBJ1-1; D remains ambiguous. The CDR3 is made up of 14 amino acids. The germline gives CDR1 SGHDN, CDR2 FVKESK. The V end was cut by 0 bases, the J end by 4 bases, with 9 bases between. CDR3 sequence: CASSQDLASTEAFF. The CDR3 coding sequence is TGTGCCAGCAGCCAAGATCTGGCTTCCACTGAAGCTTTCTTT. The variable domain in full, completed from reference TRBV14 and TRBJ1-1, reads EAGVTQFPSHSVIEKGQTVTLRCDPISGHDNLYWYRRVMGKEIKFLLHFVKESKQDESGMPNNRFLAERTGGTYSTLKVQPAELEDSGVYFCASSQDLASTEAFFGQGTRLTVV.